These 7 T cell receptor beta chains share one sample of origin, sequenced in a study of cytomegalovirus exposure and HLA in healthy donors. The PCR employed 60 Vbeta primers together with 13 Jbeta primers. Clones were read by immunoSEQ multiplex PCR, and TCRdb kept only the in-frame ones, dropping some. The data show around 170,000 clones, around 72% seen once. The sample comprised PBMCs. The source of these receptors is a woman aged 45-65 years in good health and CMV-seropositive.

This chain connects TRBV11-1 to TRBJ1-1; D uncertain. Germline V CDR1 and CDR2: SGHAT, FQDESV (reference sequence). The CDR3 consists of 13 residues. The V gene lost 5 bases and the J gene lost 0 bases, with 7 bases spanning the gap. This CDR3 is CASSVDLNTEAFF. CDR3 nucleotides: TGTGCCAGCAGCGTAGACTTGAACACTGAAGCTTTCTTT.

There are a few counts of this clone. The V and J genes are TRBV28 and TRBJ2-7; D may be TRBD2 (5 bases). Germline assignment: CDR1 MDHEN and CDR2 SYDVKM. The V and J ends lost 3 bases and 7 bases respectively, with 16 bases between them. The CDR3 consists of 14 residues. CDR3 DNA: TGTGCCAGCAGTTTGGGAGTGAACTTCGGGGAGCAGTACTTC. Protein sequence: CASSLGVNFGEQYF.

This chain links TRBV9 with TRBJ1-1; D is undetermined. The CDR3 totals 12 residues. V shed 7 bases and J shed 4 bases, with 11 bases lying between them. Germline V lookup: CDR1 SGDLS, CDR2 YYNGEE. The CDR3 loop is CASGGLSTEAFF. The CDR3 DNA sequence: TGTGCCAGCGGAGGGCTTTCCACTGAAGCTTTCTTT.

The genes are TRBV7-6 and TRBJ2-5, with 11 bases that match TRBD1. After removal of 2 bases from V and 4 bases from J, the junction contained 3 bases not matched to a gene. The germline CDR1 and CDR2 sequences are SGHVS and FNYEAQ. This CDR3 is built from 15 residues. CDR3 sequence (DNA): TGTGCCAGCAGCTTAAGGGGGACAGGGGGAGAGACCCAGTACTTC. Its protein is CASSLRGTGGETQYF.

The DNA of the CDR3 is TGTGCCTGGAGTCCAGCCCCCCCAGGACTAGCGGAACGTTCAGGAGGGGAGCTGTTTTTT. It encodes CAWSPAPPGLAERSGGELFF. The chain uses TRBV30 and TRBJ2-2; 10 nucleotides align to TRBD2. The V and J ends lost 2 bases and 8 bases, in that order; junction bases with no gene match: 23. CDR3 length: 20 residues. In germline, CDR1 is GTSNPN, CDR2 SVGIG (reference sequence).

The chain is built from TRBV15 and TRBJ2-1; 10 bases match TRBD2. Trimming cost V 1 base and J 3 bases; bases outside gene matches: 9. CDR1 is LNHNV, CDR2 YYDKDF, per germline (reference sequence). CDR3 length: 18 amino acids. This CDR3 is CATSRALRTSGGYNEQFF. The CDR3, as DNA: TGTGCCACCAGCAGAGCGCTTCGGACTAGCGGCGGCTACAATGAGCAGTTCTTC.

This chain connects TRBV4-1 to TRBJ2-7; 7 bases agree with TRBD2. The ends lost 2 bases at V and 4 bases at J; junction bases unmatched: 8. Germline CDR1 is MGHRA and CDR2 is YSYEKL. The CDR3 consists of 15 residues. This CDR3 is CASSQSRDYRYEQYF. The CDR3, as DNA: TGCGCCAGCAGCCAATCCCGGGACTACCGATACGAGCAGTACTTC.